What follows are 10 T cell receptor beta chains derived from one specimen sequenced in a study of blood T cells in healthy people across ages. It was with a sample-barcoded 5' primer and a J-beta primer mix that a second PCR of roughly 7 to 12 cycles was run. TCRdb ran MiXCR on the 5' RACE reads and lists one entry per CDR3 protein. The sample has about 1,400,000 distinct CDR3 sequences; approximately 59% are singletons. The sample was blood. The source is a man younger than 30 in good health.

The rearrangement joins TRBV12-3 or TRBV12-4 to TRBJ2-7, with 8 bases aligning to TRBD1. Trimming at V came to 2 bases and at J to 6 bases, leaving 9 bases not matched to a gene. The CDR3 contains 15 residues. In DNA, the CDR3 is TGTGCCAGCAGTTTACATCAGGGGGCCAGGAGCGAGCAGTACTTC. Translation: CASSLHQGARSEQYF.

The chain is built from TRBV6-2 or TRBV6-3 and TRBJ2-7, with D perhaps TRBD1 or TRBD2 (5 bases each). CDR1 and CDR2 (germline): MNHEY, SVGEGT. CDR3 size: 15 residues. Trimming removed 0 bases from V and 3 bases from J, with 12 bases in between. DNA of the CDR3: TGTGCCAGCAGTTACTCCGGGGCATACCTCTACGAGCAGTACTTC. Its protein is CASSYSGAYLYEQYF.

As to this clonotype: At one of its ends the junction is not consistent with the germline gene, which may arise from a read error. The chain carries TRBV10-3 and TRBJ2-3; 9 bases line up with TRBD1. Looked up from germline, CDR1 is ENHRY and CDR2 is SYGVKD. The CDR3 loop spans 16 amino acids. The CDR3 region has the DNA TGTTCCATCAGTGAGGGGACAGGGAGGAGAACAGATACGCAGTATTTT. Residues: CSISEGTGRRTDTQYF.

This clonotype was detected only a few times. J is TRBJ1-2 and V is TRBV6-1, with 7 bases fitting TRBD1. Germline V gives CDR1 MNHNS, CDR2 SASEGT. The CDR3 length is 13 residues. The ends lost 6 bases at V and 2 bases at J; junction bases unmatched: 3. The CDR3 is CASREQGNYGYTF. The DNA of the CDR3 is TGTGCCAGCAGGGAACAGGGGAACTATGGCTACACCTTC.

The chain couples TRBV28 to TRBJ1-2, with D tentatively TRBD1 (6 bases). Germline V gene lookup returns CDR1 MDHEN and CDR2 SYDVKM. Trimming pared 5 bases from V and 8 bases from J, leaving 12 bases between. The CDR3 length is 12 residues. This chain's CDR3 is CASSVDRPGYTF. The CDR3 coding sequence is TGTGCCAGCAGTGTTGACAGGCCCGGCTACACCTTC.

The rearrangement joins TRBV6-5 to TRBJ2-3; D possibly matches TRBD1 or TRBD2 (5 bases each). Per germline, CDR1 MNHEY and CDR2 SVGAGI. CDR3 length: 16 residues. Trimming removed 0 bases at V and 2 bases at J, with 12 bases between. The CDR3 region has the DNA TGTGCCAGCAGTTACTCGGGACCCGACATCACAGATACGCAGTATTTT. Protein sequence: CASSYSGPDITDTQYF.

J is TRBJ2-5 and V is TRBV25-1; 9 bases are a match to TRBD1. The tail of the sequence fits TRBJ2-7 better, so the J call may be wrong. CDR1 MGHDK and CDR2 SYGVNS come from the germline V gene. The CDR3 extends over 15 amino acids. CDR3 amino acids: CASSGFGTGWSEQYF. The CDR3 DNA reads TGTGCCAGCAGTGGCTTTGGGACAGGGTGGAGCGAGCAGTACTTC.

Only a few counts were recorded for this clonotype. The V call is TRBV20-1, the J call TRBJ2-1; 7 bases are a match to TRBD2. Per the germline V gene, CDR1 is DFQATT and CDR2 is SNEGSKA (reference sequence). CDR3 length equals 10 residues. The V gene end was trimmed by 8 bases and the J gene end by 8 bases; junction bases not matched to a gene: 3. Here the CDR3 reads CSPGLDEQFF. In nucleotides, the CDR3 is TGCAGTCCCGGACTAGATGAGCAGTTCTTC.

V gene TRBV7-9 combines with J gene TRBJ1-2, with D possibly TRBD1 on 5 matching bases. The CDR3 length is 13 residues. V dropped 5 bases and J dropped 8 bases, with 15 bases sitting between them. The germline V gene encodes CDR1 SEHNR and CDR2 FQNEAQ (reference sequence). Here the CDR3 reads CASSPPGPWGYTF. In DNA, the CDR3 is TGTGCCAGCAGCCCACCGGGACCTTGGGGCTACACCTTC. Looking up the rest from reference TRBV7-9 and TRBJ1-2 gives the full variable domain: DTGVSQNPRHKITKRGQNVTFRCDPISEHNRLYWYRQTLGQGPEFLTYFQNEAQLEKSRLLSDRFSAERPKGSFSTLEIQRTEQGDSAMYLCASSPPGPWGYTFGSGTRLTVV.

The gene calls are TRBV29-1 and TRBJ2-1, with D hard to call. Germline V gene data show CDR1 as SQVTM and CDR2 as ANQGSEA. The V and J ends lost 7 bases and 5 bases respectively, with 15 bases between them. The CDR3 sequence is 13 residues long. CDR3: CSAWSGSHNEQFF. The CDR3 region has the DNA TGCAGCGCCTGGTCAGGTTCCCACAATGAGCAGTTCTTC.